Below are 23 T cell receptor beta chains sequenced from a single sample in a study of T cells in Graves' hyperthyroidism and ophthalmopathy. RNA transcripts gave rise to amplified TCR beta CDR3 regions. RT-PCR in the first round (using the HTBI primer set) targeted the TCR CDR3. TCRdb fed the multiplex PCR reads into MiXCR, producing one record per CDR3 protein. The sample has 250,000 to 300,000 distinct CDR3 sequences, 15% to 20% seen once. Material: blood. These TCRs come from a man in his fifties or sixties with Graves' ophthalmopathy.

This clonotype came up a few times. The rearrangement links TRBV6-1 to TRBJ2-7; D is unresolved. Germline CDR1 and CDR2: MNHNS and SASEGT. This CDR3 is 13 amino acids long. Trimming pared 5 bases from V and 4 bases from J, leaving 12 bases between. The CDR3 here is CASSPVFGYEQYF. In DNA, the CDR3 is TGTGCCAGCAGTCCCGTTTTCGGGTACGAGCAGTACTTC.

The V gene is TRBV28, the J gene TRBJ2-7; TRBD1 or TRBD2 may be the D gene (6 bases each). Trimming took off 10 bases at V and 5 bases at J, with 18 bases between the two ends. The CDR3 consists of 13 residues. Germline loops: CDR1 MDHEN, CDR2 SYDVKM. CDR3 sequence reads: CATGPGASDEQYF. CDR3 coding DNA: TGTGCCACGGGACCGGGGGCTAGCGACGAGCAGTACTTC.

This clonotype was observed at least ten times. This chain connects TRBV5-1 to TRBJ2-3; D remains ambiguous. CDR3 length: 12 residues. CDR1 and CDR2 (germline): SGHRS, YFSETQ. V lost 5 bases and J 1 base, leaving 5 bases between the germline ends. CDR3 coding DNA: TGCGCCAGCAGGAGTGGCACAGATACGCAGTATTTT. Its protein is CASRSGTDTQYF.

This clonotype occurred a few times. V usage is TRBV19 and J usage is TRBJ2-3, with D maybe TRBD2 (6 bases). CDR3 length equals 13 residues. CDR1 is LNHDA and CDR2 is SQIVND in the germline V gene (reference sequence). Trimming cost V 6 bases and J 9 bases, with 16 bases left between them. The CDR3 loop reads CASSPKLGGTQYF. The CDR3 DNA reads as TGTGCCAGTAGCCCTAAGCTCGGGGGAACGCAGTATTTT. Variable domain in full (rest from reference TRBV19 and TRBJ2-3): DGGITQSPKYLFRKEGQNVTLSCEQNLNHDAMYWYRQDPGQGLRLIYYSQIVNDFQKGDIAEGYSVSREKKESFPLTVTSAQKNPTAFYLCASSPKLGGTQYFGPGTRLTVL.

The sample holds many counts of this clonotype. J is TRBJ1-5 and V is TRBV6-1; perhaps TRBD1 as D (5 bases). This CDR3 has 16 residues. The germline V gene has CDR1 MNHNS and CDR2 SASEGT. V was clipped by 0 bases and J by 6 bases, with 15 bases between them. Here the CDR3 DNA reads TGTGCCAGCAGTGAAGCGGGTAGGGGTCGCGGTCAGCCCCAGCATTTT. Its translation is CASSEAGRGRGQPQHF.

The chain joins TRBV6-5 to TRBJ2-7; maybe TRBD1 (5 bases). The CDR3 runs to 15 residues. Trimming removed 2 bases from V and 2 bases from J, with 13 bases in between. Germline-derived CDR1 and CDR2 are MNHEY and SVGAGI. CDR3 region: CASSYSRTLTYEQYF. The CDR3 nucleotides read TGTGCCAGCAGTTACAGTCGGACATTAACCTACGAGCAGTACTTC.

This clonotype was seen a handful of times. The chain recombines TRBV27 with TRBJ2-7; 11 nucleotides align to TRBD1. This CDR3 is 14 amino acids long. From germline, CDR1 is MNHEY and CDR2 SMNVEV (reference sequence). Losses at the gene ends were 5 bases for V and 2 bases for J; bases not matched to a gene: 2. CDR3 in amino acids: CASSPDRGPYEQYF. The DNA of the CDR3 is TGTGCCAGCAGTCCGGACAGGGGGCCCTACGAGCAGTACTTC.

The chain links TRBV11-2 to TRBJ2-7, with TRBD2 matching over 15 bases. The CDR3 has 16 residues. Germline trimming cut 5 bases from V and 4 bases from J; bases unmatched to any gene: 6. CDR1 and CDR2 from the germline V gene are SGHAT and FQNNGV. The CDR3 DNA reads TGTGCCAGCAGCCAAGATGGGACTAGCGGGGGGTACGAGCAGTACTTC. Translating it yields CASSQDGTSGGYEQYF.

Turning to this clonotype: The junction departs from germline at one end; a sequencing error may be responsible. V is TRBV7-6 and J is TRBJ2-2, with 8 bases identical to TRBD1. The CDR3 runs to 16 residues. CDR1 is SGHVS, CDR2 FNYEAQ, per germline. CDR3 residues: CARRPGQGSATGELFF. The CDR3 DNA reads as TGTGCCCGCAGGCCCGGACAGGGTTCCGCCACCGGGGAGCTGTTTTTT.

There are many counts of this clonotype. The chain carries TRBV20-1 and TRBJ2-3; D may match TRBD1 or TRBD2 (6 bases each). The CDR3 has 14 amino acids. Germline V lookup: CDR1 DFQATT, CDR2 SNEGSKA (reference sequence). V lost 6 bases and J 4 bases, leaving 17 bases between the germline ends. The CDR3 coding sequence is TGCAGTGCCGGGGCTACCGGGGGCGCAGATACGCAGTATTTT. It yields the protein CSAGATGGADTQYF.

In the case of this clonotype: No DNA is shown, since the ends of the CDR3 on it are uncertain; the CDR3 is the one TCRdb lists. The chain uses TRBV5-6 and TRBJ1-3. Germline values: CDR1 SGHDT, CDR2 YYEEEE. The CDR3 contains 22 residues when both ends are counted. CDR3 residues: CASSLAGRSRYEQYFGPDTIYF.

The table lists this clonotype with a few counts. The genes are TRBV6-1 and TRBJ2-3; no clear D. V shed 5 bases and J shed 2 bases, with 14 bases lying between them. The CDR3 sequence is 15 residues long. CDR1 is MNHNS, CDR2 SASEGT, per germline. As DNA, the CDR3 is TGTGCCAGCAGTCTGAAGAAGGTTGACACAGATACGCAGTATTTT. This gives the protein CASSLKKVDTDTQYF.

The gene calls are TRBV6-1 and TRBJ1-5; D is perhaps TRBD1 (5 bases). V was clipped by 6 bases and J by 3 bases, with 15 bases between them. Germline V lookup: CDR1 MNHNS, CDR2 SASEGT. The CDR3 has 15 amino acids. CDR3 amino acids: CASRVGDGHNQPQHF. CDR3 nucleotides: TGTGCCAGCAGGGTCGGGGACGGACACAATCAGCCCCAGCATTTT.

The table lists this clonotype with many counts. The chain recombines TRBV7-2 with TRBJ2-3, with 7 bases aligning to TRBD1. CDR1 and CDR2 from the germline V gene are SGHTA and FQGNSA. The CDR3 runs to 13 residues. J was trimmed by 4 bases and V by 5 bases; bases with no gene match: 3. CDR3: CASSHDRADTQYF. DNA for the CDR3: TGTGCCAGCAGCCACGACAGGGCAGATACGCAGTATTTT. Full variable domain (rest looked up from reference TRBV7-2 and TRBJ2-3): GAGVSQSPSNKVTEKGKDVELRCDPISGHTALYWYRQSLGQGLEFLIYFQGNSAPDKSGLPSDRFSAERTGGSVSTLTIQRTQQEDSAVYLCASSHDRADTQYFGPGTRLTVL.

This clonotype was observed many times. The chain employs TRBV20-1 and TRBJ2-4, with 8 bases that match TRBD1. The CDR3 contains 13 residues. Germline trimming cut 5 bases from V and 8 bases from J; bases unmatched to any gene: 8. Germline V lookup: CDR1 DFQATT, CDR2 SNEGSKA (reference sequence). The CDR3 loop is CSARHGQGDIQYF. As DNA, the CDR3 is TGCAGTGCTCGACATGGACAGGGAGACATTCAGTACTTC.

The chain is built from TRBV7-3 and TRBJ2-5, with 10 bases lining up with TRBD2. This CDR3 is 16 amino acids long. Trimming took 5 bases from V and 2 from J; bases not matched to a gene: 8. The germline gives CDR1 SGHTA, CDR2 FQGTGA. CDR3 sequence: CASSATGTSAQETQYF. The CDR3 nucleotides are TGTGCCAGCAGCGCCACCGGGACTAGCGCACAAGAGACCCAGTACTTC.

The chain carries TRBV5-6 and TRBJ2-3; 7 bases match TRBD2. Trimming removed 1 base from V and 5 bases from J; junction bases left unmatched: 16. Germline assignment: CDR1 SGHDT and CDR2 YYEEEE. This CDR3 contains 18 residues. CDR3 region: CASSLLDATGGLRDTQYF. For the CDR3, the DNA is TGTGCCAGCAGCTTGTTGGACGCAACGGGAGGCCTTAGAGATACGCAGTATTTT.

In its sample, this clonotype was seen many times. The chain recombines TRBV6-2 or TRBV6-3 with TRBJ1-1; D is uncertain. This CDR3 contains 16 residues. Germline CDR1 MNHEY, CDR2 SVGEGT. Deletions cut 0 bases from V and 1 base from J, with 12 bases between. CDR3 protein: CASSYSLRGPNTEAFF. CDR3 bases: TGTGCCAGCAGTTACTCGTTAAGAGGCCCGAACACTGAAGCTTTCTTT.

This chain joins TRBV6-1 and TRBJ1-1; possibly TRBD1 for D (5 bases). The length of the CDR3 is 13 residues. Germline CDR1 reads MNHNS; CDR2 reads SASEGT. V lost 11 bases, J lost 1 base, and 14 bases lay in between. Here the CDR3 DNA reads TGTGCCGGAAGCGGGGACGGGAACACTGAAGCTTTCTTT. Protein: CAGSGDGNTEAFF.

The table lists this clonotype with many counts. The chain couples TRBV7-2 to TRBJ1-1; no clear D gene. This CDR3 region has 15 residues. The V gene lost 1 base and the J gene lost 1 base, with 10 bases spanning the gap. Germline V lookup: CDR1 SGHTA, CDR2 FQGNSA. The CDR3 DNA reads as TGTGCCAGCAGCTTAGATGGCGGGAGGAACACTGAAGCTTTCTTT. This translates into CASSLDGGRNTEAFF.

This clonotype came up a few times. The gene calls are TRBV5-4 and TRBJ2-3; perhaps TRBD2 as D (6 bases). Germline values: CDR1 SGHNT, CDR2 YYREEE (reference sequence). V lost 3 bases and J lost 2, with 10 bases in between. The CDR3 runs 14 residues. This CDR3 is CASSSGTYTDTQYF. As DNA, the CDR3 is TGTGCCAGCAGCTCAGGGACTTACACAGATACGCAGTATTTT. Together with reference TRBV5-4 and TRBJ2-3, the CDR3 gives the full variable domain: ETGVTQSPTHLIKTRGQQVTLRCSSQSGHNTVSWYQQALGQGPQFIFQYYREEENGRGNFPPRFSGLQFPNYSSELNVNALELDDSALYLCASSSGTYTDTQYFGPGTRLTVL.

This clonotype appeared many times. V is TRBV2 and J is TRBJ1-5, with 10 bases identical to TRBD1. After removal of 6 bases from V and 7 bases from J, the junction contained 9 bases not matched to a gene. The CDR3 is 15 amino acids. Looked up from germline, CDR1 is SNHLY and CDR2 is FYNNEI. The CDR3 sequence: CASRETGGVPQPQHF. The DNA for the CDR3 is TGTGCCAGCAGGGAGACAGGGGGCGTACCCCAGCCCCAGCATTTT.

This clonotype was counted only a few times. The CDR3 coding sequence is TGTGCCAGCAGGCCAAAAGGGCTCCTCCAAGAGACCCAGTACTTC. It encodes CASRPKGLLQETQYF. The chain combines TRBV6-1 with TRBJ2-5; no clear D gene. CDR1 and CDR2 (germline): MNHNS, SASEGT. V was trimmed by 6 bases and J by 1 base, leaving 15 bases between them. The CDR3 has 15 residues.